This TCR beta chain was documented in a study of cytomegalovirus exposure and HLA in healthy donors. Study-level results: Follow-up analysis found HLA locus-dependent TCR association rates, highest for DRB1 and lowest for HLA-C. Prior analysis indicated that the majority of TCR beta V segments exhibited productivity approximately 87% or approximately 30% of the time.

The PCR had 60 Vbeta and 13 Jbeta primers. Profiled with immunoSEQ multiplex PCR; TCRdb holds only in-frame clones, not every one. In the table there are 150,000 to 200,000 clones, 81% of which are singletons. The length of the CDR3 is 17 residues. Trimming at V came to 1 base and at J to 2 bases, leaving 5 bases not matched to a gene. From germline, CDR1 is LGHNA and CDR2 YSLEER. As to this clone: Its antigen is not known.

The sequence was obtained from a man between 50 and 59 years old in good health and CMV-seronegative. Sequencing was performed on PBMCs. The chain couples TRBV4-3 to TRBJ2-7; 13 bases fit TRBD2. The CDR3 nucleotides are TGCGCCAGCAGCCAAGCACTAGCGGGGGGGATCACCTACGAGCAGTACTTC. This codes for CASSQALAGGITYEQYF.